These 6 T cell receptor beta chains originate from one sample sequenced in a study of blood T cell repertoires in COVID-19. The table came from immunoSEQ multiplex PCR; TCRdb's copy has only in-frame clones and leaves some out. This table has 250,000 or so clones, approximately 90% appearing once. Sequencing was done on a sample of PBMCs or T cells enriched from blood (not recorded which). The receptor set was obtained from a man in his forties who had been exposed to COVID-19.

This chain links TRBV14 with TRBJ1-2; TRBD1 matches 7 bases. The CDR3 runs to 15 residues. V shed 3 bases and J 0 bases; nucleotides not matched to a gene: 4. The germline gives CDR1 SGHDN, CDR2 FVKESK. Here the CDR3 reads CASSQFRGTNYGYTF. CDR3 DNA sequence: TGTGCCAGCAGCCAGTTCAGGGGGACTAACTATGGCTACACCTTC.

The rearrangement links TRBV11-2 to TRBJ2-5; 7 bases map to TRBD2. After removal of 5 bases from V and 3 bases from J, the junction contained 12 bases not matched to a gene. CDR1 SGHAT and CDR2 FQNNGV come from the germline V gene. CDR3 length: 16 amino acids. CDR3 in DNA: TGTGCCAGCAGCCACCGGGCTAGCGGAATCAAAGAGACCCAGTACTTC. Translated, it gives CASSHRASGIKETQYF.

The gene calls are TRBV3-1 (or the pseudogene TRBV3-2) and TRBJ2-5; TRBD1 matches at 8 bases. V lost 2 bases, J lost 4 bases, and 6 bases stayed unmatched. CDR3 size: 15 residues. Per the germline V gene, CDR1 is LGHDT and CDR2 is YNNKEL (reference sequence). CDR3 in amino acids: CASSQSGQGIETQYF. The CDR3 nucleotides read TGTGCCAGCAGCCAATCCGGACAGGGAATAGAGACCCAGTACTTC.

V gene TRBV7-6 combines with J gene TRBJ2-2; 7 nucleotides line up with TRBD2. Trimming took 5 bases from V and 7 from J; bases not matched to a gene: 19. CDR1 is SGHVS and CDR2 is FNYEAQ in the germline V gene. The CDR3 is 18 residues long. CDR3 sequence reads: CASSPFAGEAYRNGELFF. CDR3 nucleotides: TGTGCCAGCAGCCCTTTTGCGGGAGAGGCTTATCGTAACGGGGAGCTGTTTTTT.

This clone has a single count. This rearrangement joins TRBV7-2 to TRBJ1-2; TRBD1 aligns across 9 bases. The germline gives CDR1 SGHTA, CDR2 FQGNSA. This CDR3 has 14 amino acids. J was trimmed by 3 bases and V by 5 bases; bases with no gene match: 4. The CDR3 DNA sequence: TGTGCCAGCAGCCGGGACAGGGTTGACTATGGCTACACCTTC. Translating it yields CASSRDRVDYGYTF.

This chain joins TRBV28 and TRBJ2-2; 7 bases line up with TRBD1. The CDR3 runs 13 residues. Germline V gene data show CDR1 as MDHEN and CDR2 as SYDVKM. The CDR3: CALRQGNTGELFF. The CDR3 DNA reads TGTGCACTCCGACAGGGGAACACCGGGGAGCTGTTTTTT.